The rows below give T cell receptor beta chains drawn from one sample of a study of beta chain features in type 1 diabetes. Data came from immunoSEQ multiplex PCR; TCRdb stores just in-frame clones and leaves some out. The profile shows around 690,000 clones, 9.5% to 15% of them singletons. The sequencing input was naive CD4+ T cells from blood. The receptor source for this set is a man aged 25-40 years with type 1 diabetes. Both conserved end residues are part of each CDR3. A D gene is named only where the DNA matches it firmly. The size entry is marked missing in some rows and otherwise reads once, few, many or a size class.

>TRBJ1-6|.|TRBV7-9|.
CASSSQPGQTNSPLHF
TGTGCCAGCAGCTCTCAGCCGGGACAAACTAATTCACCCCTCCACTTT
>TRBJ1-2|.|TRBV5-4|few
CASSLAGQHLYYGYTF
TGTGCCAGCAGCTTGGCAGGACAGCATCTTTACTATGGCTACACCTTC
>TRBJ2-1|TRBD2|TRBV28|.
CASSPHRTSGGARQFF
TGTGCCAGCAGCCCTCACCGGACTAGCGGGGGGGCCCGGCAGTTCTTC
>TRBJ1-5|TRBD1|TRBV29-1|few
CSVLQGTQPQHF
TGCAGCGTTTTACAGGGGACTCAGCCCCAGCATTTT
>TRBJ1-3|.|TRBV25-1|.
CASSESGGTGNTIYF
TGTGCCAGCAGTGAATCGGGCGGTACCGGAAACACCATATATTTT
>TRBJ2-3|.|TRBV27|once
CASAELTDTQYF
TGTGCCAGTGCAGAGCTTACAGATACGCAGTATTTT
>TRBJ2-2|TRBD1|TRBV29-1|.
CSVAGTGHKDTGELFF
TGCAGCGTCGCCGGGACAGGGCATAAAGACACCGGGGAGCTGTTTTTT
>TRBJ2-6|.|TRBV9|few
CASSVQGNSGANVLTF
TGTGCCAGCAGCGTCCAGGGGAACTCTGGGGCCAACGTCCTGACTTTC
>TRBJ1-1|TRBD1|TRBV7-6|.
CASSPRQGLSTEAFF
TGTGCCAGCAGCCCTCGACAGGGGTTGAGCACTGAAGCTTTCTTT
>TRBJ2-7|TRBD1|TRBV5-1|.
CASRLSGTGGVEQYF
TGCGCCAGCAGATTAAGCGGGACAGGGGGCGTCGAGCAGTACTTC
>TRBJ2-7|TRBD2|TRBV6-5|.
CASSYTGGRGGYEQYF
TGTGCCAGCAGTTATACCGGCGGACGGGGGGGCTACGAGCAGTACTTC
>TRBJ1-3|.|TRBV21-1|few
CASSQTVSGNTIYF
TGTGCCAGCAGCCAGACAGTATCTGGAAACACCATATATTTT
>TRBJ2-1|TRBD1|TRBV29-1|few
CSVHRTGTEQFF
TGCAGCGTCCACCGGACAGGGACTGAGCAGTTCTTC
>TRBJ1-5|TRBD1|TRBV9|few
CASSVGTGFDQPQHF
TGTGCCAGCAGCGTGGGGACAGGGTTTGATCAGCCCCAGCATTTT
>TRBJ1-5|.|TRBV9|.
CASSVGSNQPQHF
TGTGCCAGCAGCGTAGGGAGTAATCAGCCCCAGCATTTT
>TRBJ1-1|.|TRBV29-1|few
CSVLTVNTEAFF
TGCAGCGTGCTGACAGTGAACACTGAAGCTTTCTTT
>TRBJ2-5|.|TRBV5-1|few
CASSGMGQTKQETQYF
TGCGCCAGCAGCGGCATGGGACAAACAAAACAAGAGACCCAGTACTTC
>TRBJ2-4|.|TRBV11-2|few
CASSTEGSTKNIQYF
TGTGCCAGCAGCACTGAGGGGAGCACGAAAAACATTCAGTACTTC
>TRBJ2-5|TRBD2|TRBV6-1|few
CASSKAGTSGEETQYF
TGTGCCAGCAGTAAAGCCGGGACTAGCGGGGAAGAGACCCAGTACTTC
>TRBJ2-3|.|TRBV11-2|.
CASSPRRGTGPDTQYF
TGTGCCAGCAGCCCCCGCAGGGGAACGGGCCCAGATACGCAGTATTTT
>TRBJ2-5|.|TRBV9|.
CASSVAGNTAETQYF
TGTGCCAGCAGCGTCGCGGGAAACACGGCAGAGACCCAGTACTTC
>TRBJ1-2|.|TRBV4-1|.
CASSLADYNYGYTF
TGCGCCAGCAGCCTTGCGGACTATAACTATGGCTACACCTTC
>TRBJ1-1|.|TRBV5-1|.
CASSLLGQNTEAFF
TGCGCCAGCAGCTTGCTGGGACAGAACACTGAAGCTTTCTTT
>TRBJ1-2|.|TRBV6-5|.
CASSPNGQYGYTF
TGTGCCAGCAGTCCGAACGGACAGTATGGCTACACCTTC
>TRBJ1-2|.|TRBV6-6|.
CASGYPVGGESYGYTF
TGTGCCAGCGGATACCCAGTGGGTGGGGAATCTTATGGCTACACCTTC
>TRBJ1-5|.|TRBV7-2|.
CASSLPGVHSNQPQHF
TGTGCCAGCAGCCTCCCCGGGGTCCATAGCAATCAGCCCCAGCATTTT
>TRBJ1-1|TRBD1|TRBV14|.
CASSQDRDRRTEAFF
TGTGCCAGCAGCCAAGATCGGGACAGGAGGACTGAAGCTTTCTTT
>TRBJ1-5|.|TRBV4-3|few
CASSQGRTKQPQHF
TGCGCCAGCAGCCAAGGCAGGACCAAGCAGCCCCAGCATTTT
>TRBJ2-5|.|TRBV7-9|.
CASRDTRSVETQYF
TGTGCCAGCAGGGACACCCGGTCCGTAGAGACCCAGTACTTC
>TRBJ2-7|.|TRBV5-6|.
CASSLDRSSYEQYF
TGTGCCAGCAGCCTGGATCGGAGCTCCTACGAGCAGTACTTC
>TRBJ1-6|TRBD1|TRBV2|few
CATMRGLGSPLHF
TGTGCCACTATGAGGGGGCTAGGATCACCCCTCCACTTT
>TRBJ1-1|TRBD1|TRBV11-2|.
CASSPGTGMNTEAFF
TGTGCCAGCAGCCCGGGGACAGGGATGAACACTGAAGCTTTCTTT
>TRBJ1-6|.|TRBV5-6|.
CASSWGSANSPLHF
TGTGCCAGCAGCTGGGGGTCAGCCAATTCACCCCTCCACTTT
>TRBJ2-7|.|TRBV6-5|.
CASSQSTQDEQYF
TGTGCCAGCAGCCAATCAACCCAGGACGAGCAGTACTTC
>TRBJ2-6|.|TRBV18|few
CASSPSGLGANVLTF
TGTGCCAGCTCACCCTCAGGGTTGGGGGCCAACGTCCTGACTTTC
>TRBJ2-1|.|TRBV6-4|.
CASSGGTINEQFF
TGTGCCAGCAGTGGGGGGACAATCAATGAGCAGTTCTTC